This T cell receptor (beta chain) is drawn from a study of T cell changes during pregnancy in multiple sclerosis. Assay: immunoSEQ multiplex PCR; the TCRdb copy retains only in-frame clones and omits some. Of approximately 97,000 clones in the sample, roughly 89% were seen once. This CDR3 has 13 amino acids. With 1 base removed from V and 12 bases from J, the gap between germline ends came to 13 bases. Germline V CDR1 and CDR2: MGHRA, YSYEKL. This specimen was peripheral blood, taken after pregnancy. The rearrangement joins TRBV4-1 to TRBJ2-1, with D possibly matching TRBD2 (6 bases). The origin of this receptor is a female donor in good health, enrolled as a control in a pregnancy study. The CDR3 nucleotides are TGCGCCAGCAGCCAAGTTCCAGCCGGGGGGCAGTTCTTC. This sequence encodes CASSQVPAGGQFF.